This T cell receptor beta chain appears in the sequencing data of a study of regulatory T cells in long-lasting Graves disease (dated by TCRdb to about 2021). For the study in its entirety: Persistent Graves' disease was defined as persistently positive TSH receptor autoantibodies together with antithyroid drug treatment for over 5 years. Patients with persistent Graves' disease were compared with patients with newly diagnosed Graves' disease using TCR sequencing and RNA sequencing of peripheral blood. The study was registered as a clinical trial and conducted in China. A total of around 35 samples underwent TCR sequencing, from 13 patients with persistent Graves' disease and roughly 20 patients with newly diagnosed Graves' disease. Persistent Graves' disease patients in the clinical cohort had taken antithyroid drugs for 9 to 11 years on average.

Interpreted using the paper, the time point label stands for: persistent/refractory GD, antithyroid drugs over 5 years with positive TRAb. For both TCR sequencing and RNA sequencing, RNA was extracted from PBMCs using TRIzol. The diagnosis of Graves' disease was made according to American Thyroid Association guidelines. Recruitment of patients was carried out at an endocrinology department in Xi'an, China. Each patient gave around 9.2 milliliters of peripheral blood, collected in an EDTA anticoagulant tube. Ficoll Paque Plus density gradient separation was used to isolate PBMCs, and no further T cell sorting was done. An Agilent 2100 Bioanalyzer and agarose gel were used to check RNA quality, while a NanoDrop 2000 measured RNA concentration. The library was obtained by multiplex PCR. These reads were obtained on an Illumina HiSeq 4000. TCR beta libraries were built with iRepertoire HTBI primers and Arm-PCR amplification of CDR3 regions. Before sequencing, the PCR products underwent gel purification. Per the source publication's procedure: Across samples, 60 to 80 TRBV and 15 or so TRBJ segments were identified and used for gene usage analysis of CDR3 amino acid clonotypes. COPE and FqMerger were used to merge the filtered high-quality paired reads into contigs. BLAST was used to align contigs to the IMGT TRBV, TRBD and TRBJ reference genes, and CDR3 was defined following IMGT. Highly expanded clones were defined as clonotypes with a frequency above 0.1%. Shannon entropy served as the measure of repertoire diversity, while the Gini coefficient captured V-J evenness. A clonotype was considered public if more than one individual shared it. Clones were called with MiXCR by TCRdb after fastp trimmed the public reads at Q25, and only in-frame beta chains were retained. Under each unique CDR3 protein, matching rows form one entry showing the most common genes and DNA. The V and J calls come from TCRdb's annotation, not from the publication. In all, the sample holds about 430,000 distinct CDR3 sequences, and roughly 21% of those were seen once. The ten largest clones take up approximately 14% of the sample.

The CDR1 and CDR2 encoded by the germline V gene are ENHRY and SYGVKD. From cysteine to phenylalanine, the CDR3 is 12 amino acids long. Of the read, only the CDR3 DNA is kept; its 36 bases are in frame from base 1. Ten or more counts support this clonotype. Its cognate antigen has yet to be identified. No per-base quality is available; no much larger clone lies one base away. Results the study describes overall, beyond this receptor: Sequencing and analysis were limited to the TCR beta chain. Because the primary lesion, thyroid tissue, could not be accessed, the study looked at peripheral blood alone. Compared with newly diagnosed patients, persistent Graves' disease patients had lower TCR Shannon entropy and fewer highly expanded clones, which suggests clonal expansion. A larger number of public clonotypes was shared among persistent patients (2,741) than among newly diagnosed patients (approximately 1,000). The authors noted that the small sample size was a limitation that may lower accuracy. Preferential use of TRBV28, TRBJ1-2 and TRBJ2-5 was observed in persistent disease, whereas TRBV20-1 and TRBJ2-1 were favored in newly diagnosed disease.

The sample consisted of peripheral blood mononuclear cells (PBMCs), taken when the disease was refractory, from a patient treated with antithyroid drugs. The V and J segments used are TRBV10-3 and TRBJ1-1; the D gene lacks a confident call. This clonotype originated in a female donor with Graves disease. The CDR3 loop reads CASSTVNTEAFF. The nucleotide sequence reads as follows: TGTGCTTCAAGTACAGTAAACACTGAAGCTTTCTTT.